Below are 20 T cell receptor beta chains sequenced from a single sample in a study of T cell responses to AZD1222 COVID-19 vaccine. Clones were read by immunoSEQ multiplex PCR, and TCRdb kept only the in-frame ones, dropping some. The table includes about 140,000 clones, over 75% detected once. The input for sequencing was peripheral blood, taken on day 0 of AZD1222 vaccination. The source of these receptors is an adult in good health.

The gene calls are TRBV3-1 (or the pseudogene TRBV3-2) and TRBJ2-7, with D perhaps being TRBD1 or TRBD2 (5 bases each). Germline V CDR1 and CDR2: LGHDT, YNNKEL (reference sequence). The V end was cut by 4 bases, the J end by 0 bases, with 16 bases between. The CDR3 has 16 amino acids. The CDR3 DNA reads TGTGCCAGCAGCCCAGAGAGGGGAAAGGCCTCCTACGAGCAGTACTTC. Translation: CASSPERGKASYEQYF.

The CDR3 DNA follows: TGTGCCAGCTCAGCTAACGGGGTACAGGGAATGGCAACTAATGAAAAACTGTTTTTT. Translation: CASSANGVQGMATNEKLFF. The chain employs TRBV18 and TRBJ1-4; D may be TRBD1 (6 bases). CDR1 is KGHSH and CDR2 is LQKENI in the germline V gene. The CDR3 contains 19 residues. Trimming stripped 5 bases from V and 0 bases from J, with 22 bases between.

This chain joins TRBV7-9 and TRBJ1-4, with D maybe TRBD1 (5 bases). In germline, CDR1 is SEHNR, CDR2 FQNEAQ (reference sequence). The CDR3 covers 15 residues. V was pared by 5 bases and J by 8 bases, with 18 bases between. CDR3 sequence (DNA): TGTGCCAGCAGCCATGCGGGGCGGGAAGGGGAAAAACTGTTTTTT. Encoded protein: CASSHAGREGEKLFF.

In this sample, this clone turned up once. In nucleotides, the CDR3 is TGTGCCAGCAGTTTACATACAGGGACCTACGAGCAGTACTTC. Its translation: CASSLHTGTYEQYF. The chain joins TRBV28 to TRBJ2-7, with a possible D match to TRBD1 (6 bases). CDR1 and CDR2 from the germline V gene are MDHEN and SYDVKM. The CDR3 is 14 residues long. V dropped 2 bases and J dropped 2 bases, with 10 bases sitting between them.

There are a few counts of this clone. CDR3: CASSPGQENEKLFF. Written as DNA, the CDR3 is TGTGCCAGTAGTCCCGGACAGGAGAATGAAAAACTGTTTTTT. This chain links TRBV19 with TRBJ1-4; 7 bases fit TRBD1. The length of the CDR3 is 14 residues. Germline assignment: CDR1 LNHDA and CDR2 SQIVND (reference sequence). The J segment lost 5 bases and the V segment lost 5 bases, leaving 5 bases of the junction unmatched.

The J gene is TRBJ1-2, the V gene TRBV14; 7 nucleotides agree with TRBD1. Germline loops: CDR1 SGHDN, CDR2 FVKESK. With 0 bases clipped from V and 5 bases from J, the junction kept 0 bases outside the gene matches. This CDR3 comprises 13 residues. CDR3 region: CASSQDRGYGYTF. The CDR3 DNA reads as TGTGCCAGCAGCCAAGACAGGGGGTATGGCTACACCTTC.

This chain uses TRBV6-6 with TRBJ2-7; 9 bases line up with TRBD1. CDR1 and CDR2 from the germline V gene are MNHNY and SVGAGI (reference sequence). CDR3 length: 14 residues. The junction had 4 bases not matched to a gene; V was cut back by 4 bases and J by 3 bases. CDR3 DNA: TGTGCCAGCAGTTTCGGGACAGGGATCTACGAGCAGTACTTC. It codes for CASSFGTGIYEQYF.

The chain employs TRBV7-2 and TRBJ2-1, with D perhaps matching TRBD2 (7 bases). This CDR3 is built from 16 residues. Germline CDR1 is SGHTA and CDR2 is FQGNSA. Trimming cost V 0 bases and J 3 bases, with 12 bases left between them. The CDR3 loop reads CASSLAHGGLYNEQFF. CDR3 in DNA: TGTGCCAGCAGCTTAGCGCACGGGGGGCTCTACAATGAGCAGTTCTTC.

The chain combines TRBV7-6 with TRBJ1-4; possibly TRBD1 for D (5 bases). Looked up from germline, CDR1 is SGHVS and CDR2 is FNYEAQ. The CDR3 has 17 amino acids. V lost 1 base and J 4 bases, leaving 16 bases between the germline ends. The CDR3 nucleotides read TGTGCCAGCAGCTTAGGAGTTCCCTGGGGCCTTAATGAAAAACTGTTTTTT. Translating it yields CASSLGVPWGLNEKLFF.

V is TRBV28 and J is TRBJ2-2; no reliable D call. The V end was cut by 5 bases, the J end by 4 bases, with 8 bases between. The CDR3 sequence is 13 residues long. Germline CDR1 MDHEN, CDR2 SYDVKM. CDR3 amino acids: CASSHWGTGELFF. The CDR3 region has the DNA TGTGCCAGCAGTCACTGGGGCACCGGGGAGCTGTTTTTT.

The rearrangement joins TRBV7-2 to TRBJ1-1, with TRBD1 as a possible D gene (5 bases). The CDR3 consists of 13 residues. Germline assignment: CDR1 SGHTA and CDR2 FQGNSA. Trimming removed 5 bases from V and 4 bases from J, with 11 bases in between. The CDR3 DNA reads TGTGCCAGCAGCCCCCCGGGGGGCACTGAAGCTTTCTTT. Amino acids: CASSPPGGTEAFF.

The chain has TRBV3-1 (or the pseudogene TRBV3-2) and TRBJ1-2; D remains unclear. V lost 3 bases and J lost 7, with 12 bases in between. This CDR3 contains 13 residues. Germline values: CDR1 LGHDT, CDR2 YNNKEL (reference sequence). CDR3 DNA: TGTGCCAGCAGCCAGGCCGGGCTGCTTGGCTACACCTTC. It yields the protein CASSQAGLLGYTF.

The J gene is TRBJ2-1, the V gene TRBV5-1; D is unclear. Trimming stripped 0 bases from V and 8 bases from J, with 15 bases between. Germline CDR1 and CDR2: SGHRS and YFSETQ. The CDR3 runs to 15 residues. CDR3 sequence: CASSLAGPLTDEQFF. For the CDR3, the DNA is TGCGCCAGCAGCTTGGCTGGCCCCCTTACGGATGAGCAGTTCTTC.

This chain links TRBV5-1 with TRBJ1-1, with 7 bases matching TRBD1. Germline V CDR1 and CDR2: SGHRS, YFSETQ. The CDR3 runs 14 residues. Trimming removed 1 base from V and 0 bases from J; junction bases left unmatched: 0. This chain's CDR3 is CASSLQGVNTEAFF. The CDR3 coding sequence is TGCGCCAGCAGCTTGCAGGGGGTGAACACTGAAGCTTTCTTT.

Here the CDR3 DNA reads TGTGCCAGCAGCCAACCCATCCGGGGGGGGAGACAAGAGACCCAGTACTTC. It translates to CASSQPIRGGRQETQYF. This chain joins TRBV3-1 (or the pseudogene TRBV3-2) and TRBJ2-5, with 8 bases matching TRBD2. CDR1 and CDR2 (germline): LGHDT, YNNKEL (reference sequence). CDR3 length equals 17 residues. V lost 2 bases, J lost 2 bases, and 10 bases stayed unmatched.

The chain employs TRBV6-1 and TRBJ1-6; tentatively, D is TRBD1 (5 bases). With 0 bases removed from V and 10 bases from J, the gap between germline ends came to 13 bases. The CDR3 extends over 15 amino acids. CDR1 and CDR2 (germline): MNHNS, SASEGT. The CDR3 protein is CASSEATRVRSPLHF. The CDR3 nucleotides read TGTGCCAGCAGTGAAGCCACCAGGGTACGGTCACCCCTCCACTTT.

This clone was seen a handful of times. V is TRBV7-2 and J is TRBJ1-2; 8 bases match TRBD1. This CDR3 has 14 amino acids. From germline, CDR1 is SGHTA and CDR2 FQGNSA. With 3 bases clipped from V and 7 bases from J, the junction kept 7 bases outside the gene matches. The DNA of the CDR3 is TGTGCCAGCAGCTTCCCTGGACAGGGCCGTGGCTACACCTTC. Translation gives CASSFPGQGRGYTF.

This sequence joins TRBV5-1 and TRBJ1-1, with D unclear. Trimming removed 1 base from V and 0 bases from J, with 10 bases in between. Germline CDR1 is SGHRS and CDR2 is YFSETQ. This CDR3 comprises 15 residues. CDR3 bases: TGCGCCAGCAGCTTGTTTACAAGCATGAACACTGAAGCTTTCTTT. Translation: CASSLFTSMNTEAFF.

This chain's CDR3 is CASSFGRGASYEQYF. The CDR3 DNA is TGTGCCAGCAGCTTTGGCAGGGGTGCCTCCTACGAGCAGTACTTC. V usage is TRBV11-1 and J usage is TRBJ2-7, with D perhaps TRBD1 (6 bases). The germline gives CDR1 SGHAT, CDR2 FQDESV (reference sequence). The CDR3 sequence is 15 residues long. V was pared by 3 bases and J by 0 bases, with 12 bases between.

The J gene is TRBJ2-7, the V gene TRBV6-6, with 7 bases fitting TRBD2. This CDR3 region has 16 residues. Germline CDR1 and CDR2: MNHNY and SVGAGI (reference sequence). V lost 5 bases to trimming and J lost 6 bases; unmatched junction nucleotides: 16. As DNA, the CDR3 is TGTGCCAGCAGTCGACAGTCCAGCGGGGCGGAAGCCGAGCAGTACTTC. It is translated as CASSRQSSGAEAEQYF.